What follows describes a single TCR beta chain. Antigen: not known. The data stem from a study of T cell clones after liver transplantation. Study-level background: TCRbeta sequencing after a pre-transplant mixed lymphocyte reaction identified graft-donor-reactive clones, later tracked in post-transplant blood. Three of the eight recipients were HCV-positive; the rest had non-autoimmune, non-viral transplant indications.

Findings of the study overall: Small, mixed patient groups and varying post-transplant times limit these conclusions. Compared with third party-reactive sequences, donor-reactive ones declined more, independent of withdrawal success.

The assay was immunoSEQ multiplex PCR, and TCRdb's table has in-frame clones only and misses some. The table includes approximately 68,000 clones, 80% detected once. Germline CDR1 LNHNV, CDR2 YYDKDF (reference sequence). The CDR3 extends over 13 amino acids. Trimming cost V 3 bases and J 9 bases; bases outside gene matches: 4. Material: CD4+ T cells from blood, obtained before liver transplant. The clonotype comes from a human donor who received a liver transplant. The gene calls are TRBV15 and TRBJ1-4; TRBD1 matches 7 bases. The CDR3 DNA is TGTGCCACCAGCAGTGGGACAGCCAAAAAACTGTTTTTT. This translates into CATSSGTAKKLFF.